This T cell receptor beta chain was sequenced in a study of T cells in Graves' hyperthyroidism and ophthalmopathy. The CDR3 runs 13 residues. Germline values: CDR1 DFQATT, CDR2 SNEGSKA (reference sequence). Trimming removed 5 bases at V and 1 base at J, with 12 bases between. Researchers took RNA transcripts and amplified the TCR beta CDR3 regions from them. Researchers ran a first-round RT-PCR on the TCR CDR3 using the HTBI primer set. Each CDR3 protein gets one entry after TCRdb re-called the multiplex PCR reads with MiXCR. The sample lists hundreds of thousands of distinct CDR3 sequences; just under 45% were seen once.

The receptor's source is an adult man with Graves' disease, either hyperthyroidism or ophthalmopathy (not recorded which). The specimen sequenced was peripheral blood or thyroid tissue (not recorded which). This chain joins TRBV20-1 and TRBJ2-7; the D gene is possibly TRBD2 (5 bases). This CDR3 reads CSAHYSASYEQYF. The CDR3 nucleotides read TGCAGTGCTCACTATAGCGCATCCTACGAGCAGTACTTC.